The sequence of this T cell receptor beta chain was determined in a study of blood T cell repertoires in COVID-19. The CDR3 has 15 residues. Germline lookup yields CDR1 SGHRS and CDR2 YFSETQ. J gave up 2 bases and V 3 bases, and 6 bases lay outside the gene matches. How the authors handled the data: It was from reference gene primer amplification that nucleated cell counts were estimated. The method was immunoSEQ multiplex PCR; TCRdb's version includes in-frame clones alone and lacks a portion of them. The DNA gave D and trimming, while V, J and clone size come from that table. The sample lists some 150,000 clones, approximately 80% seen once, with about 5% in the top ten.

Sequencing was performed on peripheral blood. This sequence was found in a woman aged 45-59 years with acute or convalescent COVID-19. The chain carries TRBV5-1 and TRBJ2-5; TRBD2 matches at 8 bases. The CDR3 spells CASSSGGGQQETQYF. DNA of the CDR3: TGCGCCAGCAGCTCCGGCGGGGGGCAACAAGAGACCCAGTACTTC.